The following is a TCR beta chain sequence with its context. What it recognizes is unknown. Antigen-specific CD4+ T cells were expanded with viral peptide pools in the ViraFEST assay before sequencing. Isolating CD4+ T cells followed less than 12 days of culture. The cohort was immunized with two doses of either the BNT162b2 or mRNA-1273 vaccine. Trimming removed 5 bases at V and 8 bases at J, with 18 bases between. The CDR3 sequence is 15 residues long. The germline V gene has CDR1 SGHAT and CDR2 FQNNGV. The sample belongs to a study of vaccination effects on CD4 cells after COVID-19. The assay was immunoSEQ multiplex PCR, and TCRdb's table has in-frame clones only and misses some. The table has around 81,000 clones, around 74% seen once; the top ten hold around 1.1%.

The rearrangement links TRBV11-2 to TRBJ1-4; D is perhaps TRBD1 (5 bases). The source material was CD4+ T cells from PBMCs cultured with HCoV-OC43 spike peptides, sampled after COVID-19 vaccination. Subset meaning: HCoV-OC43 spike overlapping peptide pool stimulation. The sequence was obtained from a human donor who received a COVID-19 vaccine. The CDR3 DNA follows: TGTGCCAGCAGCCCGCAGGGTCTTCTCAGGGAAAAACTGTTTTTT. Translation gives CASSPQGLLREKLFF.